This TCR beta chain was identified in a study of early stage breast cancer tumors. About the research overall: Of some 17 invasive breast tumors, approximately 11 were hormone receptor-positive, HER2-negative. Whole-study results and caveats: Commonly generated sequences made up most enriched TCRB sequences shared between patients. Unsorted bulk genomic DNA sequencing lacked pairing and functional marker data.

This CDR3 is 15 amino acids long. V lost 1 base to trimming and J lost 3 bases, with 13 bases between them. Germline CDR1 reads SGHVS; CDR2 reads FNYEAQ. This clone was detected only a few times. Its antigen remains unknown. Using immunoSEQ multiplex PCR, the repertoire was profiled, and TCRdb retains in-frame clones only, with some absent. The sample lists more than 55,000 clones; 70% to 80% were seen once. Sequencing was done on a sample of blood. The clonotype originates from a person aged 30 to 39 with breast cancer. The rearrangement links TRBV7-6 to TRBJ2-7; TRBD2 might be the D (6 bases). CDR3 in amino acids: CASSLERGAGYEQYF. The CDR3 DNA sequence: TGTGCCAGCAGCTTAGAACGCGGAGCGGGCTACGAGCAGTACTTC.